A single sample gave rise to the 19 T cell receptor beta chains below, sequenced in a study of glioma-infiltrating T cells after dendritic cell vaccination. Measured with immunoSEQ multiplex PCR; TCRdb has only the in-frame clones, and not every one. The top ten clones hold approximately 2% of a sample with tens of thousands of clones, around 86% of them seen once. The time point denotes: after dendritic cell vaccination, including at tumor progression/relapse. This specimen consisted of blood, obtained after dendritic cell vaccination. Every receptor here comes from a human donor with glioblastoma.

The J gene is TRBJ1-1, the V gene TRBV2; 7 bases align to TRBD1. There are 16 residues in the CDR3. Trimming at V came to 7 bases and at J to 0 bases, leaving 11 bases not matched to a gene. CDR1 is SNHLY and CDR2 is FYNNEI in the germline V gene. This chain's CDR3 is CASTYSQGQMNTEAFF. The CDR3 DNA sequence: TGTGCCAGCACCTATTCACAGGGGCAAATGAACACTGAAGCTTTCTTT.

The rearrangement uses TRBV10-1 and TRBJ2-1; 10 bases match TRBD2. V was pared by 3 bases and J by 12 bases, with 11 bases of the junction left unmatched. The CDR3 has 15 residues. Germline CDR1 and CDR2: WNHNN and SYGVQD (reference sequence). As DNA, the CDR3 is TGCGCCAGCAGTGATTCCGGAGGGGGACTAGCGCGGCAGTTCTTC. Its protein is CASSDSGGGLARQFF.

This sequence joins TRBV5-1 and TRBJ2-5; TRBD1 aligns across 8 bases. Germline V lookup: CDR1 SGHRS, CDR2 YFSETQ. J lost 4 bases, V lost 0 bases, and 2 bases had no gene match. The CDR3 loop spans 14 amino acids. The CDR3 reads CASSLGQGLETQYF. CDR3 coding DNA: TGCGCCAGCAGCTTGGGACAGGGGCTAGAGACCCAGTACTTC. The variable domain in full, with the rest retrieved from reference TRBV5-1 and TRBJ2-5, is KAGVTQTPRYLIKTRGQQVTLSCSPISGHRSVSWYQQTPGQGLQFLFEYFSETQRNKGNFPGRFSGRQFSNSRSEMNVSTLELGDSALYLCASSLGQGLETQYFGPGTRLLVL.

DNA of the CDR3: TGTGCCAGCAGCGTACAGGGGGATCAGCCCCAGCATTTT. It specifies CASSVQGDQPQHF. The chain is built from TRBV9 and TRBJ1-5, with 7 bases identical to TRBD1. This CDR3 has 13 amino acids. The V gene end was trimmed by 1 base and the J gene end by 5 bases; junction bases not matched to a gene: 0. Germline-derived CDR1 and CDR2 are SGDLS and YYNGEE.

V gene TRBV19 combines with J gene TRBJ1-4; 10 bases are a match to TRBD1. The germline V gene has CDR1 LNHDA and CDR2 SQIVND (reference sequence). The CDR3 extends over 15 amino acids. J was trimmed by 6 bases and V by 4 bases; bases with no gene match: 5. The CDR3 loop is CASSKTGGPYEKLFF. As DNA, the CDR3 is TGTGCCAGTAGTAAGACAGGGGGCCCCTATGAAAAACTGTTTTTT.

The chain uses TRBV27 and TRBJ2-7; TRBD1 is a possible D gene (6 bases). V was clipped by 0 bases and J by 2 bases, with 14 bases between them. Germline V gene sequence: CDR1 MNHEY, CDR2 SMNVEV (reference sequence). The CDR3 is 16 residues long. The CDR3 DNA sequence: TGTGCCAGCAGTTTATCACCTCCACAGGGCGCCTACGAGCAGTACTTC. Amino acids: CASSLSPPQGAYEQYF.

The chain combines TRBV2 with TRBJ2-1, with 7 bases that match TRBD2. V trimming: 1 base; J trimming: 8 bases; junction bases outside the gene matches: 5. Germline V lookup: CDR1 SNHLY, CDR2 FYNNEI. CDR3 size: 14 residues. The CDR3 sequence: CASSEVIGGDEQFF. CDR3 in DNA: TGTGCCAGCAGTGAAGTAATTGGGGGGGATGAGCAGTTCTTC.

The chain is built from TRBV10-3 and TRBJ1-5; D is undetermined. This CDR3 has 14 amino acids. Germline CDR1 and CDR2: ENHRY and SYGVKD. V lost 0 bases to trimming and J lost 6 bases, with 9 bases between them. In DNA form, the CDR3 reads TGTGCCATCAGTGAGTCGACTCTTAGTCAGCCCCAGCATTTT. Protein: CAISESTLSQPQHF.

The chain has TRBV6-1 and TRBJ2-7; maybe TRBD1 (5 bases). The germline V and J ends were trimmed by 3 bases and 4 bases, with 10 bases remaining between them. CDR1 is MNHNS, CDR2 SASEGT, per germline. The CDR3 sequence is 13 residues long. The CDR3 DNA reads TGTGCCAGCAGTGAGGACATCCCTTACGAGCAGTACTTC. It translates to CASSEDIPYEQYF.

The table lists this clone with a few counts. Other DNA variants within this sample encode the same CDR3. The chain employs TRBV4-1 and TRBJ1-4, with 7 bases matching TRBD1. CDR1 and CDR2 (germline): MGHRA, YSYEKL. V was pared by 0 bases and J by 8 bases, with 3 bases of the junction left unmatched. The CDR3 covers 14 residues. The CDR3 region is CASSQDRGREKLFF. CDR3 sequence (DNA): TGCGCCAGCAGCCAAGATAGGGGGCGGGAAAAACTGTTTTTT.

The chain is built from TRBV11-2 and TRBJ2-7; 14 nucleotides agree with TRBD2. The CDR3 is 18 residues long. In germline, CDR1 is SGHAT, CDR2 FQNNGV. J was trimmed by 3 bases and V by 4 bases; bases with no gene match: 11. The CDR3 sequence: CASSSGLGLAGEGYEQYF. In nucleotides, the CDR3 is TGTGCCAGCAGCTCGGGGTTGGGACTAGCGGGAGAGGGCTACGAGCAGTACTTC.

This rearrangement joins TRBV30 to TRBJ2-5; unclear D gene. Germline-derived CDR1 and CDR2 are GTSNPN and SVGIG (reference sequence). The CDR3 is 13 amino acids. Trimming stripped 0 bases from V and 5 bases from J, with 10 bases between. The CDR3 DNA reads TGTGCCTGGAGTGTACTTTCCGGGGAGACCCAGTACTTC. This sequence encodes CAWSVLSGETQYF.

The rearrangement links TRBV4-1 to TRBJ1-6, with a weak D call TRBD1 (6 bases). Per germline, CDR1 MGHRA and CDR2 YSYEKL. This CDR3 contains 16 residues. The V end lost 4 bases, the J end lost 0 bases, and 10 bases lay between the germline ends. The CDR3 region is CASSLQTGSYNSPLHF. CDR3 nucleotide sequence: TGCGCCAGCAGCCTCCAGACAGGCTCCTATAATTCACCCCTCCACTTT.

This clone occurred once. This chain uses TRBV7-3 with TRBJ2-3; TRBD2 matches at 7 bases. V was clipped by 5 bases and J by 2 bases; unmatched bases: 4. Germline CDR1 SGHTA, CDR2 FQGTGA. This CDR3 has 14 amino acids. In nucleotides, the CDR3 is TGTGCCAGCAGCCCACTAGCGCACACAGATACGCAGTATTTT. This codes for CASSPLAHTDTQYF.

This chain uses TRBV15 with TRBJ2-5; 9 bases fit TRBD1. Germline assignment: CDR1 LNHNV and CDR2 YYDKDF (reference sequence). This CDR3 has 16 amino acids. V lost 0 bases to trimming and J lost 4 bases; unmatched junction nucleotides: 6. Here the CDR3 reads CATSRDLGTGTETQYF. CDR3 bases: TGTGCCACCAGCAGAGATCTGGGGACAGGGACAGAGACCCAGTACTTC.

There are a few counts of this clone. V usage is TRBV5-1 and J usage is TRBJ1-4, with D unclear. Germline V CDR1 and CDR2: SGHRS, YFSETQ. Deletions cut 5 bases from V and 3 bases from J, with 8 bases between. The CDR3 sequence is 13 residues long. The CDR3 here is CASRQASNEKLFF. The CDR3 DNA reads TGCGCCAGCAGGCAGGCCTCTAATGAAAAACTGTTTTTT.

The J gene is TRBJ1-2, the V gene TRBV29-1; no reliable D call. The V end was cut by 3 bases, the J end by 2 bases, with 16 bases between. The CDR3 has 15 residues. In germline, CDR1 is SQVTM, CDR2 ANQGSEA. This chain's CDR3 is CSVEYSVTWNYGYTF. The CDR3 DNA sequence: TGCAGCGTTGAGTACAGTGTGACCTGGAACTATGGCTACACCTTC.

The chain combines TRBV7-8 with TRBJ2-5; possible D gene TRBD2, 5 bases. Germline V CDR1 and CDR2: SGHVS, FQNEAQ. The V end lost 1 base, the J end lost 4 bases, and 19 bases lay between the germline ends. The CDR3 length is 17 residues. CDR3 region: CASSLGARDYTRETQYF. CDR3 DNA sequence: TGTGCCAGCAGCTTAGGTGCTCGAGACTACACTAGAGAGACCCAGTACTTC.

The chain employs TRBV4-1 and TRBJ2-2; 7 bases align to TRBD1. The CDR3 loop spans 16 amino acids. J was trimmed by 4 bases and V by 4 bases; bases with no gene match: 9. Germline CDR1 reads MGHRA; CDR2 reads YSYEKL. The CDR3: CASSPRGGSGTGELFF. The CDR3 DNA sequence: TGCGCCAGCAGCCCGAGAGGGGGCTCAGGCACCGGGGAGCTGTTTTTT.